The sequence of this T cell receptor beta chain was determined in a study of T-cell reconstitution after alpha-beta-depleted transplantation in children. This clonotype appeared a few times. For TCRbeta, the library was prepared with unique molecular identifiers. Each CDR3 protein gets one entry after TCRdb re-called the PCR reads with MiXCR. In the table there are about 460,000 distinct CDR3 sequences, around an eighth of which are singletons. The CDR3 has 15 residues. Trimming took 10 bases from V and 1 from J; bases not matched to a gene: 7. Germline V CDR1 and CDR2: ENHRY, SYGVKD. Sequencing used PBMCs from the stem cell graft donor, obtained from the stem cell graft. The V gene is TRBV10-3, the J gene TRBJ1-1, with TRBD1 identical over 12 bases. The origin of this receptor is a human donor who donated a stem cell graft to a child with combined immunodeficiency. In DNA form, the CDR3 reads TGTGCCACCGCCGGGACAGGGGGCGAGAACACTGAAGCTTTCTTT. Translation gives CATAGTGGENTEAFF.